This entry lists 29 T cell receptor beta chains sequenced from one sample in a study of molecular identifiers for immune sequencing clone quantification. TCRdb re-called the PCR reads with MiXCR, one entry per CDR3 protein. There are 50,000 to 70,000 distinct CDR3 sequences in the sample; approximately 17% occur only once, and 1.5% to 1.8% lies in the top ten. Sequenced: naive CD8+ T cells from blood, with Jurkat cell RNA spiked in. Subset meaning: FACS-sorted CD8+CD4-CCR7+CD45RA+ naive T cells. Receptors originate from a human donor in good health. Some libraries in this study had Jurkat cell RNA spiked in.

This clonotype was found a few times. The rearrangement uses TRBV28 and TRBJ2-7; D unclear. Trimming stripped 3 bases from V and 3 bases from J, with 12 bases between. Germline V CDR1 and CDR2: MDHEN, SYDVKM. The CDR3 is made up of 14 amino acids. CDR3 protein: CASSFRVSLYEQYF. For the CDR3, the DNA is TGTGCCAGCAGTTTTCGGGTTAGTCTCTACGAGCAGTACTTC.

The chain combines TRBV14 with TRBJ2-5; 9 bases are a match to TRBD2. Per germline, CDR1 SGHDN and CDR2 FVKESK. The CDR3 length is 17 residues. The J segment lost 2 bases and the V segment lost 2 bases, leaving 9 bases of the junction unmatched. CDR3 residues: CASSQFYLAGFQETQYF. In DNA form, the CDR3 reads TGTGCCAGCAGCCAATTCTATCTAGCGGGATTTCAAGAGACCCAGTACTTC. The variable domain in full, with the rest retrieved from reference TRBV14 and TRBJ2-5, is EAGVTQFPSHSVIEKGQTVTLRCDPISGHDNLYWYRRVMGKEIKFLLHFVKESKQDESGMPNNRFLAERTGGTYSTLKVQPAELEDSGVYFCASSQFYLAGFQETQYFGPGTRLLVL.

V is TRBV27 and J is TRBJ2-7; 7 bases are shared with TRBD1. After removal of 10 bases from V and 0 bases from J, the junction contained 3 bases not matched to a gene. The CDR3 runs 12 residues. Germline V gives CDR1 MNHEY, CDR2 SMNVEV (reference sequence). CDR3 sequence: CATGQVSYEQYF. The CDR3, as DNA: TGTGCCACCGGACAGGTCTCCTACGAGCAGTACTTC.

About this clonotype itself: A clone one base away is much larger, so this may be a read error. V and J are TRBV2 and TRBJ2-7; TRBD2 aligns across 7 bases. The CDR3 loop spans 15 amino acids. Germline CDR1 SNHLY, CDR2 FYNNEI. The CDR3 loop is CASSESGGRSYGQYF. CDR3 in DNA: TGTGCCAGCAGTGAATCGGGAGGCCGCTCCTACGGGCAGTACTTC.

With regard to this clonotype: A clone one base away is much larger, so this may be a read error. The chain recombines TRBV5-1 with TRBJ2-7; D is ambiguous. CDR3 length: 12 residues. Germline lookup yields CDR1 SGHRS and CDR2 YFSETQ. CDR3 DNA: TGCGCCAGCAGCTTGGCCGGGTTCGAGCGGTACTTC. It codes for CASSLAGFERYF.

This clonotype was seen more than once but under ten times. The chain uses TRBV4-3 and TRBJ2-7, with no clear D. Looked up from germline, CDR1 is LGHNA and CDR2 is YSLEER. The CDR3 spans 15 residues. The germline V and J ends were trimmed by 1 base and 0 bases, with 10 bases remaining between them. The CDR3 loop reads CASSQVPGDSYEQYF. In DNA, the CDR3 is TGCGCCAGCAGCCAAGTGCCAGGAGACTCCTACGAGCAGTACTTC.

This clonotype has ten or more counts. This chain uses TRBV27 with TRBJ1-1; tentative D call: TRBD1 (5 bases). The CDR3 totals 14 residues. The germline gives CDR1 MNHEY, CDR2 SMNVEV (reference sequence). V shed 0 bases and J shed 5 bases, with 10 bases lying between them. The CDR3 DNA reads TGTGCCAGCAGTTTATCCGGGACTGGGACTGAAGCTTTCTTT. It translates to CASSLSGTGTEAFF.

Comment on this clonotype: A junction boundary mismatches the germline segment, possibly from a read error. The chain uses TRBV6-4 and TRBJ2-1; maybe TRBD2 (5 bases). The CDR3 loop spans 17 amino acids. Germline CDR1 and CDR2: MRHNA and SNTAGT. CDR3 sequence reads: CASSDGAVHSSNNEQFF. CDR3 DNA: TGTGCCAGCAGTGACGGAGCGGTTCATAGCTCCAACAATGAGCAGTTCTTC.

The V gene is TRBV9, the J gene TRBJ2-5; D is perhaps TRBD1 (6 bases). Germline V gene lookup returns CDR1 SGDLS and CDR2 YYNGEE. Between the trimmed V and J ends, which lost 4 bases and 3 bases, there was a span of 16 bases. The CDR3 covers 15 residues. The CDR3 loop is CASSRRLQGEETQYF. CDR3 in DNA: TGTGCCAGCAGCCGTCGATTACAGGGAGAAGAGACCCAGTACTTC. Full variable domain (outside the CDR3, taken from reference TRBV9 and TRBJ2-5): DSGVTQTPKHLITATGQRVTLRCSPRSGDLSVYWYQQSLDQGLQFLIQYYNGEERAKGNILERFSAQQFPDLHSELNLSSLELGDSALYFCASSRRLQGEETQYFGPGTRLLVL.

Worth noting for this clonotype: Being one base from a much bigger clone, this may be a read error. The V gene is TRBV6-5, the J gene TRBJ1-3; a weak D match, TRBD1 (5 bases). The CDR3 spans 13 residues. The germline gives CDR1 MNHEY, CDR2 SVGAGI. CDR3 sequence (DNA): TGTGCCGGCAGTTACAGGACTGGAAACACCATATATTTT. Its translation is CAGSYRTGNTIYF.

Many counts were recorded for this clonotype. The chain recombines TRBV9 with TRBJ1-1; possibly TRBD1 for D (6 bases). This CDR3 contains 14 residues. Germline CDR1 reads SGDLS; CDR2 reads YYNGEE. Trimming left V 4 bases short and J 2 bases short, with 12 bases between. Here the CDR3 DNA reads TGTGCCAGCAGCCCAGGGGACGGAAACACTGAAGCTTTCTTT. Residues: CASSPGDGNTEAFF. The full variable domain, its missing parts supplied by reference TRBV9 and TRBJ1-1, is DSGVTQTPKHLITATGQRVTLRCSPRSGDLSVYWYQQSLDQGLQFLIQYYNGEERAKGNILERFSAQQFPDLHSELNLSSLELGDSALYFCASSPGDGNTEAFFGQGTRLTVV.

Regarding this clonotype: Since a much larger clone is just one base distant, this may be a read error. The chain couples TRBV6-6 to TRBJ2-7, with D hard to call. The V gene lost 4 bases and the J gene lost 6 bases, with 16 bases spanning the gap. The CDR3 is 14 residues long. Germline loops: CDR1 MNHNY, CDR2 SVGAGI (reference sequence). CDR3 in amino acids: CASSSAREATEQYF. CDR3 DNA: TGTGCCAGCAGTTCCGCCCGTGAGGCCACCGAGCAGTACTTC.

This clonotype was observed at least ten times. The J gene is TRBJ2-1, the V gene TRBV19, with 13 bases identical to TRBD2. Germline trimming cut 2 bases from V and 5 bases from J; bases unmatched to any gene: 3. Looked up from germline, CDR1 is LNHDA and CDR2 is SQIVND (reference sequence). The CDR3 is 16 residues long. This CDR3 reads CASSIFGLAGDNEQFF. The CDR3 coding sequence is TGTGCCAGTAGTATATTTGGACTAGCGGGAGACAATGAGCAGTTCTTC.

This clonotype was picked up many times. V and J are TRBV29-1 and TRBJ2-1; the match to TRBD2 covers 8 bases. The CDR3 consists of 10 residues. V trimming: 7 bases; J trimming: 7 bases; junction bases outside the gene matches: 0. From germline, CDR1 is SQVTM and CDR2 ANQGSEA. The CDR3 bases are TGCAGCGGCGGGGGGAATGAGCAGTTCTTC. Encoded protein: CSGGGNEQFF.

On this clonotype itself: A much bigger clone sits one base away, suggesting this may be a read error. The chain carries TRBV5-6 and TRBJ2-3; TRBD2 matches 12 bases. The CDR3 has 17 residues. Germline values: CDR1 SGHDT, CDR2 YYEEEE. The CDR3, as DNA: TGTGCCGGCAGCCTCATGGGACTAGCGGGTTACACAGATACGCAGTATTTT. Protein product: CAGSLMGLAGYTDTQYF.

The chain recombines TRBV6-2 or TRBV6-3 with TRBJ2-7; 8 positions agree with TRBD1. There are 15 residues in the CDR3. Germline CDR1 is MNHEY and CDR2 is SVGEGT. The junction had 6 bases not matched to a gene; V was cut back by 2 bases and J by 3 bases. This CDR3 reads CASSYPTGVDYEQYF. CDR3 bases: TGTGCCAGCAGTTACCCGACAGGGGTCGACTACGAGCAGTACTTC.

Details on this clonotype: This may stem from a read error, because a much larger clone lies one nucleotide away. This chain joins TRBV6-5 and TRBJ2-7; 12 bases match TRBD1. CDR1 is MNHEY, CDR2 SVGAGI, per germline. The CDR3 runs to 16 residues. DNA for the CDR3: TGTGTCAGCAGTTTCGGGACAGGGGGCGTCGGGTACGAGCAGTACTTC. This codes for CVSSFGTGGVGYEQYF.

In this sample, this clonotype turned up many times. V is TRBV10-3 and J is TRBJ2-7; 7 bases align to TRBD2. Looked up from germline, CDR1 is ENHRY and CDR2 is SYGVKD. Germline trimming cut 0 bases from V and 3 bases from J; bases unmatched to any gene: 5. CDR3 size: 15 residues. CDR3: CAISESAIAGYEQYF. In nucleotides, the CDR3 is TGTGCCATCAGTGAGTCTGCCATAGCGGGCTACGAGCAGTACTTC.

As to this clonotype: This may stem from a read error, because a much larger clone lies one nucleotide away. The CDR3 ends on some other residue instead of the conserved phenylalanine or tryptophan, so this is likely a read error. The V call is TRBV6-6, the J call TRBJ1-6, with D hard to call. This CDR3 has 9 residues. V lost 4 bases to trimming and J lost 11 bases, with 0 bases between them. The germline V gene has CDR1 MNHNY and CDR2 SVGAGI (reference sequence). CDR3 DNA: TGTGCCAGCAGTTCACCCCTCCACCTT. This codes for CASSSPLHL.

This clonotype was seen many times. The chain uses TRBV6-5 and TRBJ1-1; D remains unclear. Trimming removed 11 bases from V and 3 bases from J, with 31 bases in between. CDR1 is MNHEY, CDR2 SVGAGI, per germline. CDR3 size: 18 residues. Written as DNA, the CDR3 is TGTGCCGCCAGCACTGGCAGGTCGGCGGGAGAGGCCGACACTGAAGCTTTCTTT. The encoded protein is CAASTGRSAGEADTEAFF.

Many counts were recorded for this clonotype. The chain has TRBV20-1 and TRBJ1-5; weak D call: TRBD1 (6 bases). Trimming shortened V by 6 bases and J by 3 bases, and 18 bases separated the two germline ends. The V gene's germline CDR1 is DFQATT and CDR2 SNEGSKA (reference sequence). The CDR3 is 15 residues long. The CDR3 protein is CSATPGDSDNQPQHF. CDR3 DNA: TGCAGTGCGACCCCAGGGGATTCAGACAATCAGCCCCAGCATTTT.

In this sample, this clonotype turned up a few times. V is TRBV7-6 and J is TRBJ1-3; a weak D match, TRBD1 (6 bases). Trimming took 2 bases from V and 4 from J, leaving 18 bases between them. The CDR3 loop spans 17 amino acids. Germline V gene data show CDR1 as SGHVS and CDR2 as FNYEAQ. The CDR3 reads CASSLYSPGARGNTIYF. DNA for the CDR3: TGTGCCAGCAGCTTATATTCCCCAGGGGCAAGAGGAAACACCATATATTTT. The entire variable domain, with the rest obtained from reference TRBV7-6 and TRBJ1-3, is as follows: GAGVSQSPRYKVTKRGQDVALRCDPISGHVSLYWYRQALGQGPEFLTYFNYEAQQDKSGLPNDRFSAERPEGSISTLTIQRTEQRDSAMYRCASSLYSPGARGNTIYFGEGSWLTVV.

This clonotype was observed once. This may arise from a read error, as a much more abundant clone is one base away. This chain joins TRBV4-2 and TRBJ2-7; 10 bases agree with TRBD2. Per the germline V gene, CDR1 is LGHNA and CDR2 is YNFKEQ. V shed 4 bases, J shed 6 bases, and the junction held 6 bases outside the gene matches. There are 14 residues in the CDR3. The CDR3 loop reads CASSRGLANCEQYF. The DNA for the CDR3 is TGTGCCAGCAGCCGGGGACTAGCGAACTGCGAGCAGTACTTC.

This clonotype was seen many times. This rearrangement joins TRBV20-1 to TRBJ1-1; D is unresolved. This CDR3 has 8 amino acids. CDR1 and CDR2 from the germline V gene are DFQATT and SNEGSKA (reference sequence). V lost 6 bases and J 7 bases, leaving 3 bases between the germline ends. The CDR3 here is CSASEAFF. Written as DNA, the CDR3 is TGCAGTGCCAGTGAAGCTTTCTTT.

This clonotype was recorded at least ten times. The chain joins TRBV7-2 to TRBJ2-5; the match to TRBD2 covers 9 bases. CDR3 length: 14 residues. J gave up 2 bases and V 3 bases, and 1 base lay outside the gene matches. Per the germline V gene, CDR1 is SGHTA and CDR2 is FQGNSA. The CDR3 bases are TGTGCCAGCAGCTTGACTAGCGGTCAAGAGACCCAGTACTTC. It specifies CASSLTSGQETQYF.

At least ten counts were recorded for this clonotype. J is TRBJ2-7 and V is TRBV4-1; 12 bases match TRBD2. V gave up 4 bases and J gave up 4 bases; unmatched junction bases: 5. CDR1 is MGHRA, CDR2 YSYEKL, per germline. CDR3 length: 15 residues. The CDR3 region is CASSLLAGGGYEQYF. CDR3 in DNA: TGCGCCAGCAGCCTCCTAGCGGGAGGGGGGTACGAGCAGTACTTC.

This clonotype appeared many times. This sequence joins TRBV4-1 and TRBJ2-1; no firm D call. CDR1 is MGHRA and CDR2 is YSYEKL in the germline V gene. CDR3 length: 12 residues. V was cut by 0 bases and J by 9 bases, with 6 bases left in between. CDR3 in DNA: TGCGCCAGCAGCCAAGATCTGAGTGAGCAGTTCTTC. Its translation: CASSQDLSEQFF.

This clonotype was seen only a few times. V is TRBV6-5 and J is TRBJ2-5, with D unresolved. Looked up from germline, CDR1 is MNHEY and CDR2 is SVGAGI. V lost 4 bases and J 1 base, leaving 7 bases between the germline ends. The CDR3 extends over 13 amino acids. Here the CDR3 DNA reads TGTGCCAGCAGTTCGACATTCCAAGAGACCCAGTACTTC. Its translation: CASSSTFQETQYF.

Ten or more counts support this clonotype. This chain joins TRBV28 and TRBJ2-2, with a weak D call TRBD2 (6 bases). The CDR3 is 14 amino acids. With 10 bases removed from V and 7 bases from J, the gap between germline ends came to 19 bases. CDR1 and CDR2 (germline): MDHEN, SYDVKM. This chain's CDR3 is CATRIFGRDGELFF. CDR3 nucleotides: TGTGCCACCAGGATATTCGGGAGAGACGGGGAGCTGTTTTTT. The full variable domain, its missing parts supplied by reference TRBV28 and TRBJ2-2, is DVKVTQSSRYLVKRTGEKVFLECVQDMDHENMFWYRQDPGLGLRLIYFSYDVKMKEKGDIPEGYSVSREKKERFSLILESASTNQTSMYLCATRIFGRDGELFFGEGSRLTVL.